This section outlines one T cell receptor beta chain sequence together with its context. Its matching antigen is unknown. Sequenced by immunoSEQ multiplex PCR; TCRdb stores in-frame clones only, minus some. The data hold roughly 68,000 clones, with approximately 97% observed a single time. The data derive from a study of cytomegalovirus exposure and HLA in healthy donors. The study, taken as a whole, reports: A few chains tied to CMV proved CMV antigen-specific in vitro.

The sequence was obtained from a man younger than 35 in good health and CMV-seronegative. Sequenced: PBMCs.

CDR3 sequence reads: CASSLQGLDGYTF. CDR3 DNA sequence: TGCGCCAGCAGCCTTCAGGGGTTGGACGGCTACACCTTC. The V and J genes are TRBV4-1 and TRBJ1-2, with a tentative D call TRBD1 (6 bases). The CDR3 has 13 residues. Trimming took off 4 bases at V and 8 bases at J, with 14 bases between the two ends. Per the germline V gene, CDR1 is MGHRA and CDR2 is YSYEKL.